A selection of T cell receptor beta chains follows, all from one sample in a study of Ad26.COV2.S vaccination and SARS-CoV-2 variants. Data came from immunoSEQ multiplex PCR; TCRdb stores just in-frame clones and leaves some out. The data contain roughly 380,000 clones, around 83% of them seen just once; the ten biggest clones take up 3% to 4%. The starting material was peripheral blood, obtained in a trial of Ad26.COV2.S vaccine versus placebo. The receptors derive from a person between 18 and 59 years old who received the Ad26.COV2.S COVID-19 vaccine or a placebo. CDR3s include the opening cysteine and the closing phenylalanine or tryptophan. A D gene is named only where the DNA matches it firmly. For some rows the clone size is stated as once, few or many, or as a class when expanded; others skip it.

abundance | j_gene | d_gene | v_gene | CDR3aa | CDR3nt
few | TRBJ2-5 | TRBD1 | TRBV29-1 | CSAEDRGQRETQYF | TGCAGCGCCGAAGACAGGGGACAAAGGGAGACCCAGTACTTC
NA | TRBJ1-6 | NA | TRBV6-5 | CASISSSYNSPLHF | TGTGCCAGCATTTCGAGCTCCTATAATTCACCCCTCCACTTT
NA | TRBJ2-7 | NA | TRBV28 | CASSFTGVNEQYF | TGTGCCAGCAGTTTTACGGGAGTAAACGAGCAGTACTTC
NA | TRBJ2-5 | TRBD2 | TRBV6-5 | CASRRTSGAQETQYF | TGTGCCAGCCGAAGGACTAGCGGGGCTCAAGAGACCCAGTACTTC
NA | TRBJ1-6 | TRBD1 | TRBV28 | CASADRAFGSPLHF | TGTGCCAGCGCGGACAGGGCATTTGGATCACCCCTCCACTTT
NA | TRBJ1-6 | NA | TRBV10-3 | CAISPDMNPWSSYNSPLHF | TGTGCCATCAGCCCAGACATGAACCCCTGGAGCTCCTATAATTCACCCCTCCACTTT
NA | TRBJ1-5 | TRBD1 | TRBV6-6 | CASRTRGLDQPQHF | TGTGCCAGCAGGACCAGGGGGCTAGACCAGCCCCAGCATTTT
NA | TRBJ1-1 | NA | TRBV5-1 | CASSLETGGEAFF | TGCGCCAGCAGCTTGGAGACTGGGGGTGAAGCTTTCTTT
many | TRBJ2-7 | TRBD1 | TRBV4-3 | CASSQLGQGAREQYF | TGCGCCAGCAGCCAATTAGGACAGGGGGCACGGGAGCAGTACTTC
NA | TRBJ1-6 | NA | TRBV25-1 | CASSEYGTDRPLHF | TGTGCCAGCAGTGAATATGGGACGGACAGACCCCTCCACTTT
NA | TRBJ2-3 | TRBD1 | TRBV6-1 | CASSEVRGLADTQYF | TGTGCCAGCAGTGAAGTCAGGGGGCTCGCAGATACGCAGTATTTT
NA | TRBJ1-1 | NA | TRBV19 | CASSQLIRTANTEAFF | TGTGCCAGTAGCCAACTCATAAGGACAGCCAACACTGAAGCTTTCTTT
NA | TRBJ2-1 | NA | TRBV19 | CASTSRGSYNEQFF | TGTGCCAGTACCTCCAGAGGGTCCTACAATGAGCAGTTCTTC
NA | TRBJ1-2 | NA | TRBV2 | CASRQLGTVSGYTF | TGTGCCAGCAGGCAGCTTGGGACGGTCTCGGGCTACACCTTC
NA | TRBJ2-7 | NA | TRBV4-3 | CASSQVRSLGHLPSEQYF | TGCGCCAGCAGCCAAGTCCGGAGTTTGGGACATCTACCTAGCGAGCAGTACTTC
NA | TRBJ2-5 | NA | TRBV6-5 | CASSTYGGSQETQYF | TGTGCCAGCAGCACATACGGGGGCAGCCAGGAGACCCAGTACTTC
NA | TRBJ2-5 | TRBD2 | TRBV9 | CASSQGTSGQETQYF | TGTGCCAGCAGCCAAGGGACTAGCGGACAAGAGACCCAGTACTTC
few | TRBJ2-7 | NA | TRBV3-1/TRBV3-2 | CASSHGRASYEQYF | TGTGCCAGCAGCCACGGCCGCGCCTCCTACGAGCAGTACTTC
NA | TRBJ2-2 | TRBD2 | TRBV7-9 | CASSLWTSGVTGELFF | TGTGCCAGCAGCTTATGGACTAGCGGGGTCACCGGGGAGCTGTTTTTT
NA | TRBJ1-4 | NA | TRBV5-1 | CASSDVTATNEKLFF | TGCGCCAGCAGCGACGTGACAGCAACTAATGAAAAACTGTTTTTT
NA | TRBJ2-3 | NA | TRBV5-6 | CASTVPLGRSDTQYF | TGTGCCAGCACCGTCCCACTGGGCCGTTCAGATACGCAGTATTTT
NA | TRBJ1-2 | NA | TRBV7-2 | CASSLAQFLYGYTF | TGTGCCAGCAGCTTGGCGCAGTTTCTCTATGGCTACACCTTC
NA | TRBJ2-3 | NA | TRBV28 | CASSLPLSTDTQYF | TGTGCCAGCAGTTTGCCGCTATCCACAGATACGCAGTATTTT
NA | TRBJ2-1 | TRBD2 | TRBV18 | CASSPRVGLAGVEAYNEQFF | TGTGCCAGCTCACCACGGGTGGGACTAGCGGGAGTGGAGGCCTACAATGAGCAGTTCTTC
few | TRBJ2-3 | NA | TRBV7-2 | CASSEIDTQYF | TGTGCCAGCAGCGAGATAGATACGCAGTATTTT
NA | TRBJ2-7 | NA | TRBV4-3 | CASSQVKGGDYEQYF | TGCGCCAGCAGCCAAGTTAAAGGGGGTGACTACGAGCAGTACTTC
NA | TRBJ2-5 | NA | TRBV6-1 | CASSERESWETQYF | TGTGCCAGCAGTGAACGCGAATCTTGGGAGACCCAGTACTTC
NA | TRBJ2-7 | NA | TRBV12-3/TRBV12-4 | CASSSGVYEQYF | TGTGCCAGCAGTTCAGGGGTGTACGAGCAGTACTTC
NA | TRBJ1-5 | NA | TRBV15 | CATSRDRSNQPQHF | TGTGCCACCAGCAGAGATCGTTCAAATCAGCCCCAGCATTTT
NA | TRBJ2-2 | TRBD1 | TRBV18 | CASSREGQPTGELFF | TGTGCCAGCTCACGAGAGGGACAGCCCACCGGGGAGCTGTTTTTT
NA | TRBJ2-1 | NA | TRBV6-5 | CASSLAGGLNEQFF | TGTGCCAGCAGTTTGGCGGGCGGACTCAATGAGCAGTTCTTC
once | TRBJ1-5 | NA | TRBV11-2 | CASSLDGGDQPQHF | TGTGCCAGCAGCTTAGACGGCGGTGATCAGCCCCAGCATTTT
once | TRBJ2-7 | NA | TRBV9 | CASSVGPPGPYEQYF | TGTGCCAGCAGCGTAGGGCCCCCGGGACCCTACGAGCAGTACTTC
NA | TRBJ1-3 | NA | TRBV7-8 | CASSLAGRRNTIYF | TGTGCCAGCAGCTTAGCGGGCAGACGGAACACCATATATTTT
NA | TRBJ2-7 | TRBD1 | TRBV6-2/TRBV6-3 | CASGRDRGGEQYF | TGTGCCAGCGGCCGGGACAGGGGTGGCGAGCAGTACTTC
NA | TRBJ1-1 | NA | TRBV9 | CASSVSPGWTEAFF | TGTGCCAGCAGCGTTTCACCAGGGTGGACTGAAGCTTTCTTT
NA | TRBJ2-3 | TRBD1 | TRBV6-5 | CASSYSWTGSTDTQYF | TGTGCCAGCAGTTACTCCTGGACAGGGAGCACAGATACGCAGTATTTT
many | TRBJ1-4 | TRBD1 | TRBV6-5 | CASKQTGVNGKKLFF | TGTGCCAGCAAACAGACAGGGGTAAATGGAAAAAAACTGTTTTTT
once | TRBJ1-2 | NA | TRBV15 | CATSRDLVGVNYGYTF | TGTGCCACCAGCAGAGATCTAGTAGGGGTCAACTATGGCTACACCTTC
NA | TRBJ1-1 | NA | TRBV19 | CASSRGREGTEAFF | TGTGCCAGTAGTCGGGGGCGGGAAGGCACTGAAGCTTTCTTT
NA | TRBJ2-7 | NA | TRBV5-1 | CASSSGTGNYEQYF | TGCGCCAGCAGTTCCGGGACTGGCAACTACGAGCAGTACTTC
NA | TRBJ1-2 | TRBD1 | TRBV6-5 | CASSRGGYGYTF | TGTGCCAGCTCCAGGGGGGGTTATGGCTACACCTTC
NA | TRBJ1-2 | TRBD1 | TRBV4-1 | CASSERDRAAGYTF | TGCGCCAGCAGCGAAAGGGACAGGGCGGCCGGCTACACCTTC
NA | TRBJ2-3 | NA | TRBV11-2 | CASSIPSALTDTQYF | TGTGCCAGCAGCATCCCCAGCGCGCTCACAGATACGCAGTATTTT
once | TRBJ1-4 | TRBD1 | TRBV5-1 | CASSPDRVEKLFF | TGCGCCAGCAGCCCCGACAGGGTTGAAAAACTGTTTTTT
NA | TRBJ2-3 | TRBD1 | TRBV5-6 | CASSFTGQGIDTQYF | TGTGCCAGCAGCTTCACGGGACAGGGGATAGATACGCAGTATTTT
NA | TRBJ1-5 | NA | TRBV7-9 | CASSLAQGSVQPQHF | TGTGCCAGCAGCTTAGCGCAGGGTTCCGTTCAGCCCCAGCATTTT
NA | TRBJ1-1 | TRBD1 | TRBV15 | CATSRHRGTEAFF | TGTGCCACCAGCAGACACAGGGGCACTGAAGCTTTCTTT